A selection of T cell receptor beta chains follows, all from one sample in a study of T-cell reconstitution after alpha-beta-depleted transplantation in children. TCRdb ran MiXCR on the PCR reads and lists one entry per CDR3 protein. The sample records 780,000 or so distinct CDR3 sequences, about 16% being singletons. This specimen was PBMCs, mostly from graft donor cells, taken 360 days after TCRalphabeta/CD19-depleted stem cell transplant. These receptors were collected from a male patient between 5 and 17 years old who had a stem cell transplant for acute lymphoblastic leukemia, so the T cells may come from the graft donor. Both conserved end residues are part of each CDR3. D genes are given only for firm matches. Clone size appears in some rows only: once, few, many, or a class for an expanded clone.

TRBJ2-3,TRBV20-1,few,.,CSAQRVDTQYF,TGCAGTGCCCAAAGGGTGGATACGCAGTATTTT
TRBJ2-7,TRBV6-5,.,.,CASSLRLGISRGYEQYF,TGTGCCAGCAGTCTACGACTAGGGATCTCACGAGGGTACGAGCAGTACTTC
TRBJ2-3,TRBV5-1,.,TRBD2,CASSLGQRERGGRDTQYF,TGCGCCAGCAGCTTGGGCCAGCGGGAGAGAGGAGGAAGAGATACGCAGTATTTT
TRBJ2-3,TRBV2,.,TRBD2,CASRGLAGGGGDTQFF,TGTGCCAGCAGAGGACTAGCGGGAGGAGGTGGAGATACGCAGTTTTTT
TRBJ2-2,TRBV7-2,few,.,CASSFVSLEWITGELFF,TGTGCCAGCAGCTTTGTTTCTCTGGAGTGGATCACCGGGGAGCTGTTTTTT
TRBJ1-2,TRBV12-3/TRBV12-4,few,TRBD1,CASSVGQTYGYTF,TGTGCCAGCAGTGTGGGACAGACCTATGGCTACACCTTC
TRBJ1-1,TRBV7-9,few,TRBD1,CASSLGQGAGTEAFF,TGTGCCAGCAGCTTAGGACAGGGTGCGGGCACTGAAGCTTTCTTT
TRBJ2-7,TRBV20-1,few,.,CSARERSGSEYEQYF,TGCAGTGCTAGGGAGAGGAGCGGGTCTGAATACGAGCAGTACTTC
TRBJ2-7,TRBV7-2,few,TRBD1,CASSPYRDRAYYEQYF,TGTGCCAGCAGCCCATATCGGGACAGGGCTTACTACGAGCAGTACTTC
TRBJ2-2,TRBV20-1,.,TRBD2,CSAQDYSGSSNTGELFF,TGCAGTGCTCAGGACTACAGCGGGAGCTCAAACACCGGGGAGCTGTTTTTT
TRBJ2-1,TRBV10-2,.,.,CASRGPGVNEQFF,TGCGCCAGCAGGGGCCCAGGGGTCAATGAGCAGTTCTTC
TRBJ2-3,TRBV4-2,many,TRBD2,CASSQRTSGRAMDTQYF,TGTGCCAGCAGCCAACGGACTAGCGGGAGGGCCATGGATACGCAGTATTTT
TRBJ2-5,TRBV21-1,.,.,CASSKRNPETQYF,TGTGCCAGCAGCAAACGGAACCCGGAGACCCAGTACTTC
TRBJ2-2,TRBV5-1,.,.,CASSLIRGVSTGELFF,TGCGCCAGCAGCTTGATTCGCGGAGTATCCACCGGGGAGCTGTTTTTT
TRBJ2-5,TRBV7-2,.,TRBD2,CASSPFGAGESLKTQYF,TGTGCCAGCAGCCCTTTTGGGGCGGGAGAGTCTTTGAAGACCCAGTACTTC
TRBJ2-6,TRBV6-5,many,.,CASSTPGIAGANVLTF,TGTGCCAGCAGTACACCAGGAATTGCTGGGGCCAACGTCCTGACTTTC
TRBJ2-3,TRBV7-2,few,TRBD1,CASSSTWTGVRTDTQYF,TGTGCCAGCAGCTCGACTTGGACAGGGGTCCGCACTGATACGCAGTATTTT
TRBJ1-1,TRBV5-1,many,.,CASSSYRNTEAFF,TGCGCCAGCAGCTCCTACAGGAACACTGAAGCTTTCTTT
TRBJ2-1,TRBV6-5,.,TRBD1,CASSYSGQGARNEQFF,TGTGCCAGCAGTTACTCGGGCCAGGGGGCGCGGAATGAGCAGTTCTTC
TRBJ2-5,TRBV7-3,few,.,CASSLRSGARGAQETQYF,TGTGCCAGCAGCTTGAGATCGGGGGCTCGGGGGGCACAAGAGACCCAGTACTTC
TRBJ2-7,TRBV27,.,.,CASSWVNYEQYF,TGTGCCAGCAGTTGGGTTAACTACGAGCAGTACTTC
TRBJ2-7,TRBV27,few,TRBD1,CASSWDRGMYEQYF,TGTGCCAGCAGTTGGGACAGGGGGATGTACGAGCAGTACTTC
TRBJ2-7,TRBV4-2,few,.,CASSQDLQVDYEQYF,TGTGCCAGCAGCCAAGATCTTCAGGTAGACTACGAGCAGTACTTC
TRBJ2-5,TRBV4-1,.,.,CASSHAGQETQYF,TGCGCCAGCAGCCACGCTGGCCAAGAGACCCAGTACTTC
TRBJ2-1,TRBV19,many,TRBD1,CASRTGSNEQFF,TGTGCCAGTAGGACAGGGAGTAATGAGCAGTTCTTC
TRBJ2-3,TRBV24-1,.,TRBD2,CATSDWGTSDTDTQYF,TGTGCCACCAGTGACTGGGGGACTAGCGACACAGATACGCAGTATTTT
TRBJ2-7,TRBV4-1,.,.,CASSQEKGYEQYF,TGCGCCAGCAGCCAAGAGAAAGGGTACGAGCAGTACTTC
TRBJ2-4,TRBV5-1,few,.,CASSLVTGSKNIQYF,TGCGCCAGCAGCTTGGTGACGGGATCCAAAAACATTCAGTACTTC
TRBJ1-1,TRBV6-5,.,.,CASSYSLAGGTEAFF,TGTGCCAGCAGTTACTCGCTTGCGGGTGGCACTGAAGCTTTCTTT
TRBJ2-2,TRBV27,many,.,CASSQGFPGELFF,TGTGCCAGCAGTCAGGGGTTCCCCGGGGAGCTGTTTTTT